This is a list of T cell receptor beta chains from one sample in a study of blood T cell repertoires in COVID-19. Data came from immunoSEQ multiplex PCR; TCRdb stores just in-frame clones and leaves some out. The table records roughly 300,000 clones, roughly 87% of them present only once. The sample was peripheral blood. The source of these receptors is a human donor in a cohort sampled during active COVID-19. The CDR3 runs from the conserved cysteine through the conserved F or W. D genes are given only for firm matches.

D gene	J gene	V gene	CDR3 DNA	CDR3 protein
TRBD2	TRBJ2-1	TRBV15	TGTGCCACCAGCAGAAGCGGGGAACGGGCCGGCCGCGGGAGTGAGCAGTTCTTC	CATSRSGERAGRGSEQFF
-	TRBJ2-5	TRBV18	TGTGCCAGCTCTCCCGGGTCAGCCCGGGGGACCCAGTACTTC	CASSPGSARGTQYF
-	TRBJ1-1	TRBV30	TGTGCCTGGACCGGACAGCAAAGGAGTGAAGCTTTCTTT	CAWTGQQRSEAFF
TRBD2	TRBJ2-1	TRBV5-8	TGTGCCAGCAGCTTGAATTGGCTGGGAGGGTCCTACAATGAGCAGTTCTTC	CASSLNWLGGSYNEQFF
-	TRBJ1-1	TRBV20-1	TGCAGTGCTAGTATGGCAGTCGCCAACACTGAAGCTTTCTTT	CSASMAVANTEAFF
-	TRBJ2-5	TRBV28	TGTGCCAGCAGTTTAGGGAGGCAAGAGACCCAGTACTTC	CASSLGRQETQYF
TRBD2	TRBJ2-2	TRBV19	TGTGCCAGTTCCGGGACTAGCGGGTTGGTTGGGGAGCTGTTTTTT	CASSGTSGLVGELFF
-	TRBJ1-1	TRBV6-5	TGTGCCAGCACGGGCCCTCCCGGAGAGGGCGTGGCTTTCTTT	CASTGPPGEGVAFF
-	TRBJ2-1	TRBV5-4	TGTGCCAGCAGTTTTGGACAGCGCGATGAGCAGTTCTTC	CASSFGQRDEQFF
TRBD2	TRBJ2-1	TRBV4-3	TGCGCCAGCAGCCAAGCCTCTAGCGGGAGGGCCGATGAGCAGTTCTTC	CASSQASSGRADEQFF
TRBD2	TRBJ2-5	TRBV7-9	TGTGCCAGCACCCGAGGGACTAGCGGGGTAGGGAGGCGAGAGACCCAGTACTTC	CASTRGTSGVGRRETQYF
TRBD1	TRBJ1-2	TRBV4-1	TGCGCCAGCAGCCAAGAGTTCCGGGACAGGTACTATGGCTACACCTTC	CASSQEFRDRYYGYTF
-	TRBJ1-1	TRBV6-5	TGTGCCAGCAGTTTCTCACAGCACACTGAAGCTTTCTTT	CASSFSQHTEAFF